This T cell receptor beta chain originates from a study of blood T cell repertoires in COVID-19. The overall study: Samples came from the United States, Italy and Spain, spanning acute and convalescent COVID-19. PBMCs, B-cell-depleted T cells, or T cells provided the cDNA or gDNA that made up the material.

This clone was seen only once. Original methodology: Using reference gene primer amplification, nucleated cell counts were estimated. TCRdb's copy holds only in-frame clones and misses some; the assay was immunoSEQ multiplex PCR. V and J calls and clone size are those listed in that table; D and trimming were worked out from the DNA. The table lists approximately 120,000 clones, about 87% of them singletons. What was sequenced was peripheral blood. The sequence derives from a woman in her fifties or sixties with acute or convalescent COVID-19.

CDR3 sequence reads: CASSLATSTGPNYGYTF. In nucleotides, the CDR3 is TGTGCCAGCAGCTTAGCCACCTCCACAGGCCCTAACTATGGCTACACCTTC. This chain uses TRBV11-2 with TRBJ1-2; D may be TRBD1 (5 bases). With 1 base removed from V and 0 bases from J, the gap between germline ends came to 15 bases. This CDR3 is 17 amino acids long. Germline assignment: CDR1 SGHAT and CDR2 FQNNGV.